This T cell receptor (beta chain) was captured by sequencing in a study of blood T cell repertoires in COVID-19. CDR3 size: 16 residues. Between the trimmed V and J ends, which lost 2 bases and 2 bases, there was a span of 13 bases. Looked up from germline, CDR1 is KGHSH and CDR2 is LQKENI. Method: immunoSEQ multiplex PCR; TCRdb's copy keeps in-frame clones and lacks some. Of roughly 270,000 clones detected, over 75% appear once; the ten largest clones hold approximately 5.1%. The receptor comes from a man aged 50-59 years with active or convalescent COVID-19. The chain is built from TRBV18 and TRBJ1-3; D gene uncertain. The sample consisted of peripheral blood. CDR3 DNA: TGTGCCAGCTCACCAGGGAGTCCGGCTGCTGGAAACACCATATATTTT. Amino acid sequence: CASSPGSPAAGNTIYF.